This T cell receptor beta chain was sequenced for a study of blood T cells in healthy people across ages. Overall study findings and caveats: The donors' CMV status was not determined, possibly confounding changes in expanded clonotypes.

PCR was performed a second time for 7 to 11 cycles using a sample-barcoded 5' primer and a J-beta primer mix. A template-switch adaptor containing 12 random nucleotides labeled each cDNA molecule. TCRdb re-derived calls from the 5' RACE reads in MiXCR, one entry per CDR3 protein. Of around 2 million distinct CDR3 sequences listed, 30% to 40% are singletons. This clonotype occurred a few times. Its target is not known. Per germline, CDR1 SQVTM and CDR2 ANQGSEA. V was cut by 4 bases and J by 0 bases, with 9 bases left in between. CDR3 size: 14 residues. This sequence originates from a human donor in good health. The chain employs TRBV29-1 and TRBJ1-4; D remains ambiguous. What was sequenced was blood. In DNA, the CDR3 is TGCAGCGTTGCCTACATGACAACTAATGAAAAACTGTTTTTT. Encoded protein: CSVAYMTTNEKLFF.